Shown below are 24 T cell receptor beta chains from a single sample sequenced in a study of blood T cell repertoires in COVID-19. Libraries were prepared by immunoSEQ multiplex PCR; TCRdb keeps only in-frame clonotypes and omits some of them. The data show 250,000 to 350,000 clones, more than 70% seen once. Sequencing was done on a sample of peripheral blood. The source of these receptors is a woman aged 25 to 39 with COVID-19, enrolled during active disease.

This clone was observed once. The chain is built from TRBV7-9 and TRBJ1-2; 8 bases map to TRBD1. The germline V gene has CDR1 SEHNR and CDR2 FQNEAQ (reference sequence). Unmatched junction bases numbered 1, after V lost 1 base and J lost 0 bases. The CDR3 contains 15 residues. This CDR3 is CASSLGTGSNYGYTF. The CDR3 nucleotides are TGTGCCAGCAGCTTAGGGACAGGGTCTAACTATGGCTACACCTTC.

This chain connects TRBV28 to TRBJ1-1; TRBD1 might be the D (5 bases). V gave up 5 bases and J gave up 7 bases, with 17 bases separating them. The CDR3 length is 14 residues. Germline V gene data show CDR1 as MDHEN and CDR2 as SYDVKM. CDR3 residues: CASSPPPGRGEAFF. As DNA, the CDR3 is TGTGCCAGCAGTCCGCCCCCAGGGAGGGGTGAAGCTTTCTTT.

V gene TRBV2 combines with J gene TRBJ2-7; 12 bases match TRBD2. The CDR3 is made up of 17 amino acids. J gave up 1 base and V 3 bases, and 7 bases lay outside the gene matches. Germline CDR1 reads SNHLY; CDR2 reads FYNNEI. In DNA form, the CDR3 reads TGTGCCAGCAGTGAGATAGGACTAGCGGGATCTTCCTACGAGCAGTACTTC. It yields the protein CASSEIGLAGSSYEQYF.

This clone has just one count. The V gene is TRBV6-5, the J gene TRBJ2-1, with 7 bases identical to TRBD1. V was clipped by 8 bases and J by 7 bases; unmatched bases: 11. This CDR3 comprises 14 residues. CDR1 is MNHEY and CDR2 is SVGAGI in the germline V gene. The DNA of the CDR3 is TGTGCCAGCCAACAGGGGTCAATTTTAAATGAGCAGTTCTTC. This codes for CASQQGSILNEQFF.

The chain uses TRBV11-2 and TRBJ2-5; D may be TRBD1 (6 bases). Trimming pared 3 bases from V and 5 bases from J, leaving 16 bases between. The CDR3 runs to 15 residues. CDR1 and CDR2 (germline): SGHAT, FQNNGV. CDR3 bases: TGTGCCAGCAGCTTTAGGCAGGGGTTGGGGGAGACCCAGTACTTC. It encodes CASSFRQGLGETQYF. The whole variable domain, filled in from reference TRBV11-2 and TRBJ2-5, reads EAGVAQSPRYKIIEKRQSVAFWCNPISGHATLYWYQQILGQGPKLLIQFQNNGVVDDSQLPKDRFSAERLKGVDSTLKIQPAKLEDSAVYLCASSFRQGLGETQYFGPGTRLLVL.

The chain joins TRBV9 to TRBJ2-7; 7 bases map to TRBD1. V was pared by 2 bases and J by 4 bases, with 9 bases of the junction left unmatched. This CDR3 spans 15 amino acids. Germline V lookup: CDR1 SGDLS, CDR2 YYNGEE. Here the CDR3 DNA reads TGTGCCAGCAGCGTCGCCGGGACAGCTTTGTACGAGCAGTACTTC. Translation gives CASSVAGTALYEQYF.

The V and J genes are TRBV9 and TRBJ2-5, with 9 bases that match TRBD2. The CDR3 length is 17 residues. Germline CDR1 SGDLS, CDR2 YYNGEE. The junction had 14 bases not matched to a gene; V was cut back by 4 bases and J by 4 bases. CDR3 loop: CASSHIAGGWGGETQYF. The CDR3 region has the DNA TGTGCCAGCAGCCATATCGCGGGAGGGTGGGGTGGAGAGACCCAGTACTTC.

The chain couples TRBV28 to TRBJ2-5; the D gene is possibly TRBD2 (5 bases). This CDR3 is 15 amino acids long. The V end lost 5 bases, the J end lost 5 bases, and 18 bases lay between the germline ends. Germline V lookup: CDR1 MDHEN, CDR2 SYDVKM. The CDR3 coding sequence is TGTGCCAGCAGTCTGTCGGGGTCCTCCAGGGAGACCCAGTACTTC. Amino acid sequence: CASSLSGSSRETQYF.

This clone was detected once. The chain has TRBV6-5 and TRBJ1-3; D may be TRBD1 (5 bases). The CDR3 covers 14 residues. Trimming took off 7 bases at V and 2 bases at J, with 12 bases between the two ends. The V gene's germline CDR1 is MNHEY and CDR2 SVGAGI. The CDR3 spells CASTQGWTGNTIYF. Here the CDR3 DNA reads TGTGCCAGCACCCAGGGATGGACTGGAAACACCATATATTTT.

This CDR3 is CAWSQGLLSKGYTF. The CDR3, as DNA: TGTGCCTGGAGTCAAGGACTCCTAAGTAAAGGCTACACCTTC. This chain links TRBV30 with TRBJ1-2; D not certain. The CDR3 is 14 residues long. Germline CDR1 GTSNPN, CDR2 SVGIG (reference sequence). Trimming took off 2 bases at V and 8 bases at J, with 18 bases between the two ends.

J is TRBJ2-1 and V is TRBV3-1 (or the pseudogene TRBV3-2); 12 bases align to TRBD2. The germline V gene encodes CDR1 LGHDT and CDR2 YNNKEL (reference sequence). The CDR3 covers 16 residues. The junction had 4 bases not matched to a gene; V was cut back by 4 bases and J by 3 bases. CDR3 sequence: CASSRLGLAGYNEQFF. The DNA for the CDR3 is TGTGCCAGCAGCCGCTTGGGACTAGCGGGCTACAATGAGCAGTTCTTC.

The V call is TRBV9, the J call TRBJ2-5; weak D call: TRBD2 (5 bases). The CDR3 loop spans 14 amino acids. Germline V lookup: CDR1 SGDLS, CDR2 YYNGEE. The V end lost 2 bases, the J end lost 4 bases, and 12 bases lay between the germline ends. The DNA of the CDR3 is TGTGCCAGCAGCGTGCTGGGAGTGGGAGAGACCCAGTACTTC. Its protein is CASSVLGVGETQYF. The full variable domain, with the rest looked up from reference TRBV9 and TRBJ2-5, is DSGVTQTPKHLITATGQRVTLRCSPRSGDLSVYWYQQSLDQGLQFLIQYYNGEERAKGNILERFSAQQFPDLHSELNLSSLELGDSALYFCASSVLGVGETQYFGPGTRLLVL.

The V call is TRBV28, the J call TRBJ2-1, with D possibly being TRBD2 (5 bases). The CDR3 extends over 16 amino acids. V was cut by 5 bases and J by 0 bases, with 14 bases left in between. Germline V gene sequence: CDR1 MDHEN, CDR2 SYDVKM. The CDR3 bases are TGTGCCAGCAGTACGGACTGGCCGAGCTCCTACAATGAGCAGTTCTTC. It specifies CASSTDWPSSYNEQFF.

CDR3 protein: CASSLEGVPIYGYTF. CDR3 sequence (DNA): TGTGCCAGCAGCTTAGAGGGGGTCCCCATCTATGGCTACACCTTC. The chain combines TRBV7-9 with TRBJ1-2, with TRBD1 as a possible D gene (6 bases). V lost 1 base and J lost 4, with 13 bases in between. The CDR3 consists of 15 residues. Germline CDR1 reads SEHNR; CDR2 reads FQNEAQ (reference sequence).

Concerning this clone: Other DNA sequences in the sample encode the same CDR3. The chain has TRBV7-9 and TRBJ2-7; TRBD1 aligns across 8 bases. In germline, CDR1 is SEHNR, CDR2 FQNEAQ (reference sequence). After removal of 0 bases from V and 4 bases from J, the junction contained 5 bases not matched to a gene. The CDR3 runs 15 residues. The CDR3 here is CASSLAGGQGYEQYF. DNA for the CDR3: TGTGCCAGCAGCTTAGCAGGAGGACAGGGTTACGAGCAGTACTTC.

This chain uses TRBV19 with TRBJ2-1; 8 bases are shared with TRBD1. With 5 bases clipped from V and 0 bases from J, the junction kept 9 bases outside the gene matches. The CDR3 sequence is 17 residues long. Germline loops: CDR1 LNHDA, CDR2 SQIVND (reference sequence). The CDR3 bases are TGTGCCAGTAGTTCCAGACAGGGGAAAAGCTCCTACAATGAGCAGTTCTTC. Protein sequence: CASSSRQGKSSYNEQFF.

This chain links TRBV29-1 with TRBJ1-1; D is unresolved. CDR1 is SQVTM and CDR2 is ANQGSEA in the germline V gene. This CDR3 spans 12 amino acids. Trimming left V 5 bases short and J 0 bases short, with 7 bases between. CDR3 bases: TGCAGCGTTCCCCCCATGAACACTGAAGCTTTCTTT. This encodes CSVPPMNTEAFF.

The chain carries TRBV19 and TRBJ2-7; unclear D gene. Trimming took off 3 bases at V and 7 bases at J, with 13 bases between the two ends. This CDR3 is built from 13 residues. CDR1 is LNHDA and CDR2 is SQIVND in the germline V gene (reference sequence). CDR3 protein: CASSIRGPGEQYF. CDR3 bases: TGTGCCAGTAGTATTCGAGGCCCCGGGGAGCAGTACTTC.

This CDR3 reads CASRGSTNTGELFF. The CDR3 region has the DNA TGTGCCAGCAGGGGCAGTACGAACACCGGGGAGCTGTTTTTT. The chain uses TRBV2 and TRBJ2-2; D is unresolved. There are 14 residues in the CDR3. In germline, CDR1 is SNHLY, CDR2 FYNNEI. V lost 6 bases, J lost 0 bases, and 8 bases lay in between.

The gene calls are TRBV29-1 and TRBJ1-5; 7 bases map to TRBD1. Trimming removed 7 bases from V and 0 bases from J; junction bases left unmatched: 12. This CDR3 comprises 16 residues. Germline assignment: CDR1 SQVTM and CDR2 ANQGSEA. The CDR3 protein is CSAMEQGQYSNQPQHF. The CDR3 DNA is TGCAGCGCTATGGAACAGGGGCAGTATAGCAATCAGCCCCAGCATTTT.

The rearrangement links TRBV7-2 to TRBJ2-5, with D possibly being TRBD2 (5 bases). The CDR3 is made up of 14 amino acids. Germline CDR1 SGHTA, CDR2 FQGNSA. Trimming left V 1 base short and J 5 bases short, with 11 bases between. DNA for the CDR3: TGTGCCAGCAGCTTAGTGGAGGTCCGGGAGACCCAGTACTTC. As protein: CASSLVEVRETQYF.

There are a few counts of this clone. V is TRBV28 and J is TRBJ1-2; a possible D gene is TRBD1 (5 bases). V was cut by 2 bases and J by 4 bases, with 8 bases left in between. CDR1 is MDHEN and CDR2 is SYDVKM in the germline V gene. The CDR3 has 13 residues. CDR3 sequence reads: CASSLDSLYGYTF. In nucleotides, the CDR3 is TGTGCCAGCAGTTTAGACAGCCTCTATGGCTACACCTTC.

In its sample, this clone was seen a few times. This CDR3 reads CASSPPTVSNYGYTF. In nucleotides, the CDR3 is TGTGCCAGCAGCCCGCCGACAGTGTCAAACTATGGCTACACCTTC. The chain links TRBV3-1 (or the pseudogene TRBV3-2) to TRBJ1-2; D may be TRBD1 (5 bases). This CDR3 contains 15 residues. CDR1 and CDR2 (germline): LGHDT, YNNKEL (reference sequence). The V end was cut by 4 bases, the J end by 2 bases, with 14 bases between.

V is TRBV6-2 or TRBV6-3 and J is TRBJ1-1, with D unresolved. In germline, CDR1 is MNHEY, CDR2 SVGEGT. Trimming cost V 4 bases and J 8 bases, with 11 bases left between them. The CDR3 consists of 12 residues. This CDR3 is CASSLMRSEAFF. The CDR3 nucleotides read TGTGCCAGCAGTTTAATGCGGTCCGAAGCTTTCTTT.